Listed below are T cell receptor beta chains from one sample, sequenced in a study of PD-1 blockade in classical Hodgkin lymphoma. Clones were read by immunoSEQ multiplex PCR, and TCRdb kept only the in-frame ones, dropping some. The sample contains more than 50,000 clones, roughly nine tenths of which appear only once. The sequenced sample was peripheral blood mononuclear cells (PBMCs), obtained at baseline. The source of these receptors is a human donor with classical Hodgkin lymphoma. Both conserved end residues are trimmed from each CDR3.

v_call	j_call	cdr3_aa
TRBV19	TRBJ2-7	ASSVQVAYEQY
TRBV6-5	TRBJ2-7	ASRGGPYEQY
TRBV2	TRBJ1-2	ASSVSPGRGYGYT
TRBV4-1	TRBJ1-1	ASSQGAGAGPGNTEAF
TRBV28	TRBJ2-7	ASTPYPPDRVAEQY
TRBV30	TRBJ2-7	AWAEDSYEQY
TRBV7-9	TRBJ1-2	ASSLKGASYGYT
TRBV7-6	TRBJ2-1	ASSFTAYNEQF
TRBV6-5	TRBJ1-2	ASNGYT
TRBV11-3	TRBJ1-1	ASSSQGNTEAF
TRBV7-9	TRBJ1-2	ASSLAYRDRADGYT
TRBV27	TRBJ2-7	ASSPGQGRNEQY
TRBV2	TRBJ1-2	ASSVSRGESGYT
TRBV5-6	TRBJ2-5	ASSLSGTQY
TRBV30	TRBJ1-5	AWSEEVYQPQH
TRBV15	TRBJ1-6	ATSAQGRDNSPLH
TRBV18	TRBJ1-2	ASSPALDGYGYT
TRBV10-3	TRBJ2-7	AVRPAATYEQY
TRBV11-2	TRBJ2-7	ASSLDRWAGYEQY
TRBV6-5	TRBJ1-3	ASSYTSSGNTIY
TRBV19	TRBJ2-3	ASSRGTSGTDTQY
TRBV5-1	TRBJ1-6	ASSGPGQGNSPLH
TRBV6-5	TRBJ2-3	ASSYSRDRGTDTQY
TRBV7-6	TRBJ2-3	ASSEGHRAYTDTQY